The rows below give T cell receptor beta chains drawn from one sample of a study of CD8+ T cells in alopecia areata. The repertoire was sequenced with immunoSEQ multiplex PCR; TCRdb's copy has only in-frame clones and lacks some. The data show hundreds of thousands of clones, with 66% seen just once and about 1.2% held by the top ten. The specimen comprised CD4+ T cells sorted from blood, sampled at approximately week 42, from a patient treated with tofacitinib. These receptors came from a human donor with alopecia areata. CDR3s include the opening cysteine and the closing phenylalanine or tryptophan. The D gene is left open where the match is weak. Clone size, where shown, is once, few, many, or a class for clones that have expanded.

j_call | d_call | clone_size | v_call | cdr3_nt | cdr3_aa
TRBJ2-1 | . | many | TRBV2 | TGTGCCAGCAGTCGGACAGATCGCTCCTACAATGAGCAGTTCTTC | CASSRTDRSYNEQFF
TRBJ1-4 | . | . | TRBV11-3 | TGTGCCAGCAGCCGAAATGAACCAGGGCATAGGCCATCGGAGGTACTGTTTTTT | CASSRNEPGHRPSEVLFF
TRBJ2-4 | . | many | TRBV7-2 | TGTGCCAGCAGCTCGCCCCTGGGCAGAACCATTCAGTACTTC | CASSSPLGRTIQYF
TRBJ1-4 | . | once | TRBV9 | TGTGCCAGCAGCGTAGATGCGGACAGAGCTAATGAAAAACTGTTTTTT | CASSVDADRANEKLFF
TRBJ1-2 | TRBD1 | . | TRBV2 | TGTGCAAGCACAGGGGGCGAAGGCTATGGCTACACCTTC | CASTGGEGYGYTF
TRBJ2-3 | . | once | TRBV11-3 | TGTGCCAGCAGCCGTGGATGGACTTCTAGCACAGATACGCAGTATTTT | CASSRGWTSSTDTQYF
TRBJ2-5 | . | few | TRBV13 | TGTGCCAGCAGCCCCAGCTGGCGGGGAGCCAGACAAGAGACCCAGTACTTC | CASSPSWRGARQETQYF
TRBJ2-7 | . | . | TRBV20-1 | TGCAGTGCTAGAGACCTGCTTGAGCAGTACTTC | CSARDLLEQYF
TRBJ1-1 | . | . | TRBV7-3 | TGTGCCAGCAGCCGTGGCGGGGCTGAAACTGAAGCTTTCTTT | CASSRGGAETEAFF
TRBJ2-7 | . | . | TRBV19 | TGTGCCAGTAGTATGGGGTGGGGAACCTACGAGCAGTACTTC | CASSMGWGTYEQYF
TRBJ2-1 | . | . | TRBV27 | TGTGCCAGCAGTTCGATGGAGGGTGAGCAGTTCTTC | CASSSMEGEQFF
TRBJ2-5 | . | . | TRBV5-1 | TGCGCCAGCAGCTTGATATCGGGCAGGGCACAGACCCAGTACTTC | CASSLISGRAQTQYF
TRBJ2-1 | TRBD2 | . | TRBV9 | TGTGCCAGCAGCGAACTAGCGGGGGCCGCGGATGAGCAGTTCTTC | CASSELAGAADEQFF
TRBJ2-3 | . | few | TRBV10-2 | TGCGCCAGCAGAACCGGGGGGCCGTTCACAGATACGCAGTATTTT | CASRTGGPFTDTQYF
TRBJ2-7 | . | few | TRBV6-1 | TGTGCCAGCATCCAACAGCGAACCTACGAGCAGTACTTC | CASIQQRTYEQYF
TRBJ2-4 | . | . | TRBV5-1 | TGCGCCAGCAGCGGGGTTCCCATGGACATTCAGTACTTC | CASSGVPMDIQYF
TRBJ1-6 | . | . | TRBV10-1 | TGCGCCAGCAGCTTAGGGAGGTATAATTCACCCCTCCACTTT | CASSLGRYNSPLHF
TRBJ2-2 | TRBD1 | . | TRBV11-2 | TGTGCCAGCAGCTATTTGGGACAGGGGCAATCCGGGGAGCTGTTTTTT | CASSYLGQGQSGELFF
TRBJ1-2 | TRBD1 | . | TRBV19 | TGTGCCAGTAGTATAGCCGGGACAGATTATGGCTACACCTTC | CASSIAGTDYGYTF
TRBJ2-4 | . | . | TRBV2 | TGTGCCAGCAGATCATGGACAGCCGGGGCCAAAAACATTCAGTACTTC | CASRSWTAGAKNIQYF
TRBJ2-1 | TRBD2 | few | TRBV2 | TGTGCCAGCAGTGAAGTTCCGGGACTAGCGGGGGGGCCGGGTGAGCAGTTCTTC | CASSEVPGLAGGPGEQFF
TRBJ2-1 | TRBD1 | . | TRBV10-3 | TGTGCCATCGCCGGAGGGCCAGGGGGCTTCAATGAGCAGTTCTTC | CAIAGGPGGFNEQFF
TRBJ1-1 | . | . | TRBV29-1 | TGCAGCGCTCCTAAAGGTACAGGGAACACTGAAGCTTTCTTT | CSAPKGTGNTEAFF
TRBJ2-1 | . | . | TRBV18 | TGTGCCAGCTCACCACCGGGGGGAAGGGCCCACTCCTACAATGAGCAGTTCTTC | CASSPPGGRAHSYNEQFF
TRBJ1-6 | . | . | TRBV7-2 | TGTGCCAGCACACCTGGGGCCGTTTCACCCCTCCACTTT | CASTPGAVSPLHF
TRBJ1-6 | . | . | TRBV30 | TGTGCCTGGAAGGCGCAGGGTAATTCACCCCTCCACTTT | CAWKAQGNSPLHF
TRBJ2-2 | . | . | TRBV7-2 | TGTGCCAGCAGCCCCGCCGGGGCAACCGGGGAGCTGTTTTTT | CASSPAGATGELFF
TRBJ2-5 | . | . | TRBV5-1 | TGCGCCAGCAGCACTAACCAAGAGACCCAGTACTTC | CASSTNQETQYF
TRBJ2-7 | . | . | TRBV28 | TGTGCCAGCAGCGCTAACGACAGATTCTACGAGCAGTACTTC | CASSANDRFYEQYF
TRBJ1-2 | . | once | TRBV28 | TGTGCCAGCAGTTCGGCCGGGGCGAGTTCGGGGGGCTACACCTTC | CASSSAGASSGGYTF
TRBJ2-6 | . | . | TRBV4-3 | TGCGCCAGCAGCCAAGATCTGGCCCTCCCTCGACCTGGGGCCAACGTCCTGACTTTC | CASSQDLALPRPGANVLTF
TRBJ2-7 | . | . | TRBV7-8 | TGTGCCAGCAGCTTAGGCCAGGGTCTTTACGAGCAGTACTTC | CASSLGQGLYEQYF
TRBJ2-7 | . | once | TRBV4-1 | TGCGCCAGCAGCCAAGACCTAAGACAGTCCCTCTCCTACGAGCAGTACTTC | CASSQDLRQSLSYEQYF
TRBJ2-3 | . | . | TRBV30 | TGTGCCTGGAGTGTTAGAAGCGCAGATACGCAGTATTTT | CAWSVRSADTQYF
TRBJ2-7 | . | once | TRBV5-1 | TGCGCCAGCAGGGAAACCTCCTACGAGCAGTACTTC | CASRETSYEQYF